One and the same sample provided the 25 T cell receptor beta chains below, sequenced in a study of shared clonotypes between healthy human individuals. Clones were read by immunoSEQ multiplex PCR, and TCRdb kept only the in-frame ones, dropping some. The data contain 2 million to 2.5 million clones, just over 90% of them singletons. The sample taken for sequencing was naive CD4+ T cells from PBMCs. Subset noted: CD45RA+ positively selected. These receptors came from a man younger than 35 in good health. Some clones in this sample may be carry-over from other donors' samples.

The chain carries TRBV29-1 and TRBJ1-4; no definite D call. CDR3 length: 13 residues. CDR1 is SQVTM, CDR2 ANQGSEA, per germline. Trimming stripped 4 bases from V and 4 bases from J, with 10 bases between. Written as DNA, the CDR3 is TGCAGCGTTGCGGTCAGGAATAATGAAAAACTGTTTTTT. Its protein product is CSVAVRNNEKLFF.

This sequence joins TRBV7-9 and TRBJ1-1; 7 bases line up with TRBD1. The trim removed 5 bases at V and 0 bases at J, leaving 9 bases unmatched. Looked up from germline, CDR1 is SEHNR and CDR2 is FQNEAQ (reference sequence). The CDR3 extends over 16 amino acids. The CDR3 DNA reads TGTGCCAGCAGCCCCCGTCCCGGGACAGTGAACACTGAAGCTTTCTTT. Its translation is CASSPRPGTVNTEAFF.

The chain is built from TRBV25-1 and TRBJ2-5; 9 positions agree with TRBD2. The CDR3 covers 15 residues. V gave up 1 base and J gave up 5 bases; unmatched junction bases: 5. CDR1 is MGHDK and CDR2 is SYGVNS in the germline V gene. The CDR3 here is CASSELREGPETQYF. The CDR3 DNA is TGTGCCAGCAGTGAATTGCGGGAGGGCCCGGAGACCCAGTACTTC.

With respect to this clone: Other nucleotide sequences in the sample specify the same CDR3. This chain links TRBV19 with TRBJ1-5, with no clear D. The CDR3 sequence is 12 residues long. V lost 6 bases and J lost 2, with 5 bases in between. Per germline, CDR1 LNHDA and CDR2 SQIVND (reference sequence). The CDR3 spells CASSLRNQPQHF. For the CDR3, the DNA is TGTGCCAGTAGCCTTCGCAATCAGCCCCAGCATTTT.

Written as DNA, the CDR3 is TGTGCCAGCTCACCACCGGCAGCGGGTCGTGAGCAGTACTTC. It encodes CASSPPAAGREQYF. The chain links TRBV18 to TRBJ2-7; maybe TRBD2 (6 bases). This CDR3 has 14 amino acids. Trimming shortened V by 0 bases and J by 7 bases, and 13 bases separated the two germline ends. Germline-derived CDR1 and CDR2 are KGHSH and LQKENI.

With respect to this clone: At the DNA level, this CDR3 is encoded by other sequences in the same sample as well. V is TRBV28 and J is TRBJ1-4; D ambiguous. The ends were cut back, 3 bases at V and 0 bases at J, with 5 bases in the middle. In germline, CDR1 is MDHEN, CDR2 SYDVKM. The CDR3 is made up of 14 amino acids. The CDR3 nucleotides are TGTGCCAGCAGTTTTGGTTCAACTAATGAAAAACTGTTTTTT. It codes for CASSFGSTNEKLFF.

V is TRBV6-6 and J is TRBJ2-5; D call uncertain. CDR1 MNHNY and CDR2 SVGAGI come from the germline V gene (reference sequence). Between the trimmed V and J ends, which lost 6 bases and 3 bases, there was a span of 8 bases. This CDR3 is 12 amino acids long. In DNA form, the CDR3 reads TGTGCCAGCAGAACAGCCGAAGAGACCCAGTACTTC. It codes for CASRTAEETQYF.

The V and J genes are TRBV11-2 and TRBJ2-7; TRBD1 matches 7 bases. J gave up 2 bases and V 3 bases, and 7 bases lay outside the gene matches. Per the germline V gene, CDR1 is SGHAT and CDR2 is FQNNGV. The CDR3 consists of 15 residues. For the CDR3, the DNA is TGTGCCAGCAGCTTTCAACGACAGGGAACCTACGAGCAGTACTTC. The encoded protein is CASSFQRQGTYEQYF.

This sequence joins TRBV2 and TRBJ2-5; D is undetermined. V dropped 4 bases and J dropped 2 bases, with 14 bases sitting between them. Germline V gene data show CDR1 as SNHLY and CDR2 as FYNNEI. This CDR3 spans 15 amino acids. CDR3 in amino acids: CASSGAAGQQETQYF. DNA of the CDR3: TGTGCCAGCAGTGGGGCCGCCGGGCAACAAGAGACCCAGTACTTC.

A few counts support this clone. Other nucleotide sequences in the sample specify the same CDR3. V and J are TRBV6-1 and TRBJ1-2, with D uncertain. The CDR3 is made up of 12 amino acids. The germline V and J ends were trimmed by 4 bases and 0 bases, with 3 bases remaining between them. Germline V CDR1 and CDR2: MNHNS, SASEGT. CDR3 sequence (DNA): TGTGCCAGCAGTGCTGCTAACTATGGCTACACCTTC. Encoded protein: CASSAANYGYTF.

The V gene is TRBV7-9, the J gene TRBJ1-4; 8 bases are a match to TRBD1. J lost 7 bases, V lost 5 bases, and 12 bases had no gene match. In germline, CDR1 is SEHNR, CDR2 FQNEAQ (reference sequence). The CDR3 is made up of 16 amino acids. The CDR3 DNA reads TGTGCCAGCAGCCTAATCCAGGGGGCAGACGGTGAAAAACTGTTTTTT. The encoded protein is CASSLIQGADGEKLFF.

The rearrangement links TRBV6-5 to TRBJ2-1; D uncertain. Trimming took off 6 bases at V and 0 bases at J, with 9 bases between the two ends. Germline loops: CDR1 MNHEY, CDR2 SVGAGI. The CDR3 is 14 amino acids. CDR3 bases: TGTGCCAGCAGGTACGAAGGCTCCTACAATGAGCAGTTCTTC. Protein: CASRYEGSYNEQFF.

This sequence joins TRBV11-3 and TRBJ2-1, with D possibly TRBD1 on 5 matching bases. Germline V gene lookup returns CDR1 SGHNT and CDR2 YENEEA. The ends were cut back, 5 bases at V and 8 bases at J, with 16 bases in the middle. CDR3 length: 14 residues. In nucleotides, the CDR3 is TGTGCCAGCAGCCAAGGACACCCGAAGGATGAGCAGTTCTTC. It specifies CASSQGHPKDEQFF.

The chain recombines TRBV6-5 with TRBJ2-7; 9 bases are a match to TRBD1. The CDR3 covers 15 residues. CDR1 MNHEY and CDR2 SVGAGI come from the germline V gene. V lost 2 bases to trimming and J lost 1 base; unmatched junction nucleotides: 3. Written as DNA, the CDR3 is TGTGCCAGCAGTTACGTGGACAGGGGATCCTACGAGCAGTACTTC. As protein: CASSYVDRGSYEQYF.

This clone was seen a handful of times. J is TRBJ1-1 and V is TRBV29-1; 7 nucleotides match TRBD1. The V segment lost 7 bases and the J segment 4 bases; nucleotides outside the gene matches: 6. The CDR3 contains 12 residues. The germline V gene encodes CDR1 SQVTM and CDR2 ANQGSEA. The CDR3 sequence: CSAGTVPTEAFF. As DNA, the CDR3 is TGCAGCGCTGGGACAGTCCCCACTGAAGCTTTCTTT.

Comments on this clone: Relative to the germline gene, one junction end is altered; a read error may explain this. CDR3 residues: CAGRQGAGEKLFF. CDR3 nucleotides: TGTGCCGGCAGACAGGGGGCCGGTGAAAAACTGTTTTTT. V is TRBV5-4 and J is TRBJ1-4; 10 nucleotides align to TRBD1. CDR1 and CDR2 (germline): SGHNT, YYREEE (reference sequence). The CDR3 extends over 13 amino acids. The full variable domain, rest sourced from reference TRBV5-4 and TRBJ1-4, is ETGVTQSPTHLIKTRGQQVTLRCSSQSGHNTVSWYQQALGQGPQFIFQYYREEENGRGNFPPRFSGLQFPNYSSELNVNALELDDSALYLCAGRQGAGEKLFFGSGTQLSVL.

CDR3 sequence: CASSRDKTDTQYF. Written as DNA, the CDR3 is TGCGCCAGCAGCCGTGACAAGACAGATACGCAGTATTTT. This chain connects TRBV4-1 to TRBJ2-3; D gene unclear. The CDR3 sequence is 13 residues long. Germline V gene data show CDR1 as MGHRA and CDR2 as YSYEKL. Trimming shortened V by 4 bases and J by 3 bases, and 8 bases separated the two germline ends.

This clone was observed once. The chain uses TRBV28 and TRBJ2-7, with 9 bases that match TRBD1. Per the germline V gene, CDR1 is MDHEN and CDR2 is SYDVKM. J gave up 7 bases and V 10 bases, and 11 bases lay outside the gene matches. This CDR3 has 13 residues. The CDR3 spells CATEAGQGGEQYF. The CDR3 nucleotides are TGTGCCACCGAAGCGGGACAGGGTGGGGAGCAGTACTTC.

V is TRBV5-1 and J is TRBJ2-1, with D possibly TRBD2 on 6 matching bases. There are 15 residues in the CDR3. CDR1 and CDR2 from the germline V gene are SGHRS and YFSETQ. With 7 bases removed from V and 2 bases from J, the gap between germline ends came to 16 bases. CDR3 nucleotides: TGCGCCAGCGTCAATCCGGGACTTACCTACAATGAGCAGTTCTTC. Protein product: CASVNPGLTYNEQFF. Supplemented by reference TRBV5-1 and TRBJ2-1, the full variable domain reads KAGVTQTPRYLIKTRGQQVTLSCSPISGHRSVSWYQQTPGQGLQFLFEYFSETQRNKGNFPGRFSGRQFSNSRSEMNVSTLELGDSALYLCASVNPGLTYNEQFFGPGTRLTVL.

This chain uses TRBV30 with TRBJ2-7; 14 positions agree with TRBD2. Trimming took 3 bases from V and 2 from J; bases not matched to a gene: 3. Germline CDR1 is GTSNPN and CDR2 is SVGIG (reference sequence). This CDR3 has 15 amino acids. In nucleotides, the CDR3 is TGTGCCTGGAGCCCGGGACTAGCGGGAGCCTACGAGCAGTACTTC. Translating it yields CAWSPGLAGAYEQYF.

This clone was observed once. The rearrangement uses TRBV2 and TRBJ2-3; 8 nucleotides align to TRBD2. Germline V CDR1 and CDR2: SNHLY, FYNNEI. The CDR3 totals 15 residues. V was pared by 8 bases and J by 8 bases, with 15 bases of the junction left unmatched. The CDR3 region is CASAVAGGMDGTQYF. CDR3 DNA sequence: TGTGCCAGCGCTGTCGCGGGAGGAATGGATGGTACGCAGTATTTT.

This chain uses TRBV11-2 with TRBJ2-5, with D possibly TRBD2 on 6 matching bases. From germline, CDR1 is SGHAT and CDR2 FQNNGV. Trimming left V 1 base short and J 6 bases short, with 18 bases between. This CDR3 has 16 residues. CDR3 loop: CASSLVRSGVGKTQYF. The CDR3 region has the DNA TGTGCCAGCAGCTTAGTACGGTCGGGAGTTGGCAAGACCCAGTACTTC.

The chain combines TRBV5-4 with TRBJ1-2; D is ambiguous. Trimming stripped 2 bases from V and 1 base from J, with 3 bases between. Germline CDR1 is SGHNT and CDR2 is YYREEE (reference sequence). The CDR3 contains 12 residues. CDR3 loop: CASSFVNYGYTF. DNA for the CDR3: TGTGCCAGCAGCTTTGTTAACTATGGCTACACCTTC.

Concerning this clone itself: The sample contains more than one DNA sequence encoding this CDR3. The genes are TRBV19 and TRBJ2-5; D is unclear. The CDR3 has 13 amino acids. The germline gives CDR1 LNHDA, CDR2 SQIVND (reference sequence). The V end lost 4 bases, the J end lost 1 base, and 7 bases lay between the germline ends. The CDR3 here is CASSTRTQETQYF. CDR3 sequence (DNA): TGTGCCAGTAGTACAAGGACCCAAGAGACCCAGTACTTC.

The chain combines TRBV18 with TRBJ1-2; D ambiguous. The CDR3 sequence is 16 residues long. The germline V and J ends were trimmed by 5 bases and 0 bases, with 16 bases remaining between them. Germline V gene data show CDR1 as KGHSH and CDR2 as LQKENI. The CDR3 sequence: CASSTLRPGANYGYTF. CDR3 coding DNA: TGTGCCAGCTCAACCCTTCGACCGGGAGCTAACTATGGCTACACCTTC. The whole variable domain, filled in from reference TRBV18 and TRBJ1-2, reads NAGVMQNPRHLVRRRGQEARLRCSPMKGHSHVYWYRQLPEEGLKFMVYLQKENIIDESGMPKERFSAEFPKEGPSILRIQQVVRGDSAAYFCASSTLRPGANYGYTFGSGTRLTVV.